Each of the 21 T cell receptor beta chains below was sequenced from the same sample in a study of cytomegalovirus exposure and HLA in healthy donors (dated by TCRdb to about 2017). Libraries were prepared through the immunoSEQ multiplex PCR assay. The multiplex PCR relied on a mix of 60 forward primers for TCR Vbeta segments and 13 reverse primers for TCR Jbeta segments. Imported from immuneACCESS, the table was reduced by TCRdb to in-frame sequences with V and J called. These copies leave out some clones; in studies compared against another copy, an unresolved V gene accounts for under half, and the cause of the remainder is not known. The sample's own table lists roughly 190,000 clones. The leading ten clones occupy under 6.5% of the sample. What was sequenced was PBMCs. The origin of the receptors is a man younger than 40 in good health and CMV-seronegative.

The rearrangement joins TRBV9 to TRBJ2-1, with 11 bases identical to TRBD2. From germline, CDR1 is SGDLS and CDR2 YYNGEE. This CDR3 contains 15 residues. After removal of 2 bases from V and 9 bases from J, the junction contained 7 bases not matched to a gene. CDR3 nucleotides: TGTGCCAGCAGCGTCCTAGCGGGAGGAGGTATTGAGCAGTTCTTC. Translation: CASSVLAGGGIEQFF.

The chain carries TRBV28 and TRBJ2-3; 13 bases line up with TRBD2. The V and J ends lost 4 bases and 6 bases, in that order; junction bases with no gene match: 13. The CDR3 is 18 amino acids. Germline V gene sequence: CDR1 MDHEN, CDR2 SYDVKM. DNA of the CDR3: TGTGCCAGCAGTTCCCACGTGACTAGCGGGAGGTCCGGCGATACGCAGTATTTT. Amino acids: CASSSHVTSGRSGDTQYF. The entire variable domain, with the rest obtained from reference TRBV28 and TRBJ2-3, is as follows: DVKVTQSSRYLVKRTGEKVFLECVQDMDHENMFWYRQDPGLGLRLIYFSYDVKMKEKGDIPEGYSVSREKKERFSLILESASTNQTSMYLCASSSHVTSGRSGDTQYFGPGTRLTVL.

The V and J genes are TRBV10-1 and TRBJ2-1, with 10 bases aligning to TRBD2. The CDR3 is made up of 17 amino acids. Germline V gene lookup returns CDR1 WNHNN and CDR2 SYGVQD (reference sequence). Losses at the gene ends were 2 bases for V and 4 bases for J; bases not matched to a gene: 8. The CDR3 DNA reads TGCGCCAGCAGTGAGACCCCTTCTAGCGGGGGATACAATGAGCAGTTCTTC. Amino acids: CASSETPSSGGYNEQFF.

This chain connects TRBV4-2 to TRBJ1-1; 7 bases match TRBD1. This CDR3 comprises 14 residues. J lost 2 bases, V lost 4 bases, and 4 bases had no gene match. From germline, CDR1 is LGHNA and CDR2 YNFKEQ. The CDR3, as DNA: TGTGCCAGCAGCCCCGGGACAGCCAACACTGAAGCTTTCTTT. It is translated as CASSPGTANTEAFF.

CDR3 amino acids: CASRGGRTGELFF. The CDR3 region has the DNA TGTGCCAGCAGAGGGGGAAGAACCGGGGAGCTGTTTTTT. The chain uses TRBV2 and TRBJ2-2; D perhaps matches TRBD1 (6 bases). The CDR3 runs 13 residues. Looked up from germline, CDR1 is SNHLY and CDR2 is FYNNEI. V lost 6 bases to trimming and J lost 5 bases, with 10 bases between them.

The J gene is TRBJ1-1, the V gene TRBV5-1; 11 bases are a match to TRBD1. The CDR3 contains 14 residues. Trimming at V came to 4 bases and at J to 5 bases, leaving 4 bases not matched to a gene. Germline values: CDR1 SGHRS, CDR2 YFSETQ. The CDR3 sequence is CASSRDRGETEAFF. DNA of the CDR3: TGCGCCAGCAGCCGGGACAGGGGGGAGACTGAAGCTTTCTTT.

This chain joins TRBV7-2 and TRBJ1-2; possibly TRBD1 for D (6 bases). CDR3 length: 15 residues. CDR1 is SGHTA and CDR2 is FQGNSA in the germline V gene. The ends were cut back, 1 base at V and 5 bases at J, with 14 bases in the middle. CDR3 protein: CASSLVSGGQYGYTF. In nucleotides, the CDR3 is TGTGCCAGCAGCTTAGTCTCGGGGGGGCAATATGGCTACACCTTC.

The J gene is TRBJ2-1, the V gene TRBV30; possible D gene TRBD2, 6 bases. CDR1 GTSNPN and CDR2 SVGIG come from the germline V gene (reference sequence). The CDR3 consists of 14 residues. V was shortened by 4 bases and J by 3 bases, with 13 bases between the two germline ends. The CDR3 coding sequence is TGTGCCTGGACCTCCGGGACTCACTACAATGAGCAGTTCTTC. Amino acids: CAWTSGTHYNEQFF.

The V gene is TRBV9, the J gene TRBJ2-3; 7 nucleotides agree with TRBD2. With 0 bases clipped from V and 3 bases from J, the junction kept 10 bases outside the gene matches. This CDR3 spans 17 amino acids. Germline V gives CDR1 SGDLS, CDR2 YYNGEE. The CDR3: CASSVAGGGLYTDTQYF. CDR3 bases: TGTGCCAGCAGCGTAGCGGGGGGAGGGTTATATACAGATACGCAGTATTTT.

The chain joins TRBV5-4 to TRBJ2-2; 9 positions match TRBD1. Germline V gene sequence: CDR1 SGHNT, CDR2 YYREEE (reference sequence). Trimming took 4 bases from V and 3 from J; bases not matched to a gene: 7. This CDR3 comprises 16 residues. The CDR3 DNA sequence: TGTGCCAGCAGCATCCTAGGACAGGGGTACACCGGGGAGCTGTTTTTT. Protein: CASSILGQGYTGELFF.

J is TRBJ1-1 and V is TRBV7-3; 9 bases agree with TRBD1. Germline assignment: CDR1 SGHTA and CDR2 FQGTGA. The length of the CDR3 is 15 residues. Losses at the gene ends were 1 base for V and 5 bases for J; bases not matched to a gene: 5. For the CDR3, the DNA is TGTGCCAGCAGCTTAATCCGGGACAGGGAAACTGAAGCTTTCTTT. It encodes CASSLIRDRETEAFF.

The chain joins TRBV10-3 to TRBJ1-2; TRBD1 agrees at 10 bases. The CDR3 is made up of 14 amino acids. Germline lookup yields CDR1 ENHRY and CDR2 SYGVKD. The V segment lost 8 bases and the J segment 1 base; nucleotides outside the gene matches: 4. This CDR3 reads CAIHGTGVNYGYTF. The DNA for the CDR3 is TGTGCCATCCATGGGACAGGGGTTAACTATGGCTACACCTTC.

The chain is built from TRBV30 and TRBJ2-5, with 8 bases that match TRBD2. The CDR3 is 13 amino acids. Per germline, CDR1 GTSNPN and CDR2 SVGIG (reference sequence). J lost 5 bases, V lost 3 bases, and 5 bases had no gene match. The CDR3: CAWSPGGVETQYF. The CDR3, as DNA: TGTGCCTGGAGCCCCGGGGGGGTGGAGACCCAGTACTTC. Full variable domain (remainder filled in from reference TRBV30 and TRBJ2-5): SQTIHQWPATLVQPVGSPLSLECTVEGTSNPNLYWYRQAAGRGLQLLFYSVGIGQISSEVPQNLSASRPQDRQFILSSKKLLLSDSGFYLCAWSPGGVETQYFGPGTRLLVL.

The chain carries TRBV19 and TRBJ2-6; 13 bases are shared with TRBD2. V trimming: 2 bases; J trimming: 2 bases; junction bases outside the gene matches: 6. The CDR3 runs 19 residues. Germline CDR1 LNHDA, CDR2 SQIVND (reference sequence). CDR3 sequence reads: CASSIRLAGGFAGANVLTF. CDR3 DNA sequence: TGTGCCAGTAGTATAAGACTAGCGGGGGGTTTTGCTGGGGCCAACGTCCTGACTTTC.

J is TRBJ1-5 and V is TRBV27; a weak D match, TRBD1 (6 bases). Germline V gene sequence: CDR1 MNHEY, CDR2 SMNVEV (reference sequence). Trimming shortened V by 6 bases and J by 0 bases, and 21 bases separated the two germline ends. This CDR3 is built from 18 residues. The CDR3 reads CASRSGQSVIHSNQPQHF. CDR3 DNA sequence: TGTGCCAGCAGATCCGGACAGTCGGTTATTCATAGCAATCAGCCCCAGCATTTT.

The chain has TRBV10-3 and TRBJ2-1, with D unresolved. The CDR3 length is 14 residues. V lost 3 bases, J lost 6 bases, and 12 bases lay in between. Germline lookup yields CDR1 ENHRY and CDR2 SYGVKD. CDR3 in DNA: TGTGCCATCAGTGACGGCAGGTTGGCCAATGAGCAGTTCTTC. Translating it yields CAISDGRLANEQFF.

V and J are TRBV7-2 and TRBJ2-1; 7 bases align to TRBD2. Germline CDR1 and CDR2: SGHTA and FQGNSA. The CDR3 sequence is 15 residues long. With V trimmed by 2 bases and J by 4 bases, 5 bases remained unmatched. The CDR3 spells CASSLTSGEYNEQFF. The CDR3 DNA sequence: TGTGCCAGCAGCTTAACGAGCGGGGAATACAATGAGCAGTTCTTC.

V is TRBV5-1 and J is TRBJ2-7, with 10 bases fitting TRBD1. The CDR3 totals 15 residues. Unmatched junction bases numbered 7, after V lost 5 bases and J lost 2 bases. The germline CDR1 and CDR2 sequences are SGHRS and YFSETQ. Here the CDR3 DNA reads TGCGCCAGCAGTTCACAAGGACAGGGGGCCTACGAGCAGTACTTC. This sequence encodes CASSSQGQGAYEQYF. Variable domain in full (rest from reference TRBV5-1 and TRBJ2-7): KAGVTQTPRYLIKTRGQQVTLSCSPISGHRSVSWYQQTPGQGLQFLFEYFSETQRNKGNFPGRFSGRQFSNSRSEMNVSTLELGDSALYLCASSSQGQGAYEQYFGPGTRLTVT.

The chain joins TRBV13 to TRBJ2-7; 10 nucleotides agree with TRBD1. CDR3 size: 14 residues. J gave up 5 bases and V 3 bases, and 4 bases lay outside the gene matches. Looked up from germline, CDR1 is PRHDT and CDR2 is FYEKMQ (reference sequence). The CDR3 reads CASSLRDRGDEQYF. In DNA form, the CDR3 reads TGTGCCAGCAGCTTGAGGGACAGGGGCGACGAGCAGTACTTC.

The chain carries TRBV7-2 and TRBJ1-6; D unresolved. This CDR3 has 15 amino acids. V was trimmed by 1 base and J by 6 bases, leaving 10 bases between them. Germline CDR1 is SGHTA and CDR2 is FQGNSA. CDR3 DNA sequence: TGTGCCAGCAGCTTAGGGAGACCCCTTAATTCACCCCTCCACTTT. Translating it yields CASSLGRPLNSPLHF.

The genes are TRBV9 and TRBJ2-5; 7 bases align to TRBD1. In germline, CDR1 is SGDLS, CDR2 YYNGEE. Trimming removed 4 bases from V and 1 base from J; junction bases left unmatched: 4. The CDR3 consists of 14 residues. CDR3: CASSSRTGQETQYF. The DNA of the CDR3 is TGTGCCAGCAGCTCTCGGACAGGCCAAGAGACCCAGTACTTC.